The TCR beta chain under discussion was sequenced for a study of beta chain features in type 1 diabetes. Expressed TCRB transcripts were sequenced because the entire RNA isolate underwent reverse transcription. Profiling relied on immunoSEQ multiplex PCR, and the TCRdb table lists in-frame clones only, not all of them. The table lists around 710,000 clones, 9.5% to 15% of them singletons, with around 0.12% in the top ten. As concerns this clone: Its specificity is not known.

The V gene's germline CDR1 is LNHDA and CDR2 SQIVND (reference sequence). The V end was cut by 0 bases, the J end by 5 bases, with 22 bases between. The CDR3 is made up of 19 amino acids. Findings of the study overall: Any HLA effect on TCRB rearrangement was left unresolved by small sub-analyses. There were fewer insertions and more deletions at the VDJ junctions of type 1 diabetes patients. PCR could preferentially amplify shorter templates, alike in patients and controls. A greater similarity of naive, central memory and Treg TCRB repertoires was seen among patients than among healthy donors. In all four CD4+ subsets, TCRB CDR3 length was significantly, moderately reduced in type 1 diabetes.

The sequence was obtained from a man aged 25-45 years with type 1 diabetes. Sequenced sample: naive CD4+ T cells from blood. The chain recombines TRBV19 with TRBJ2-2; unclear D gene. CDR3 residues: CASSIERSHIGRDTGELFF. The CDR3, as DNA: TGTGCCAGTAGTATAGAGAGGTCCCACATCGGAAGGGATACCGGGGAGCTGTTTTTT.